What follows are 14 T cell receptor beta chains derived from one specimen sequenced in a study of shared clonotypes between healthy human individuals. CD45RO-negative CD8 cells positively selected for CCR7 made up the naive population, which excluded terminally differentiated effector memory CD45RA+ cells. Assay used: immunoSEQ multiplex PCR; TCRdb lists only in-frame clones, some missing. The sample includes millions of clones, about 94% seen only once; the top ten take roughly 1.1%. Sequenced material: naive CD8+ T cells sorted from blood. These receptors all come from a man between 18 and 29 years old in good health.

The genes are TRBV7-9 and TRBJ1-2, with a possible D match to TRBD1 (5 bases). Germline CDR1 is SEHNR and CDR2 is FQNEAQ (reference sequence). V was shortened by 3 bases and J by 6 bases, with 8 bases between the two germline ends. The CDR3 totals 12 residues. CDR3 DNA: TGTGCCAGCAGCTTGATACAGGATGGCTACACCTTC. This translates into CASSLIQDGYTF.

CDR3 protein: CAWSVARVGDEQFF. CDR3 in DNA: TGTGCCTGGAGTGTGGCCAGGGTGGGGGATGAGCAGTTCTTC. The V and J genes are TRBV30 and TRBJ2-1; D could derive from TRBD1 or TRBD2 (5 bases each). The CDR3 covers 14 residues. CDR1 and CDR2 from the germline V gene are GTSNPN and SVGIG (reference sequence). The germline V and J ends were trimmed by 0 bases and 8 bases, with 14 bases remaining between them.

This rearrangement joins TRBV7-9 to TRBJ1-1; D possibly corresponds to TRBD1 (6 bases). V lost 1 base and J lost 3, with 15 bases in between. This CDR3 comprises 16 residues. Germline CDR1 is SEHNR and CDR2 is FQNEAQ (reference sequence). The CDR3 protein is CASSLVSGGPYTEAFF. CDR3 DNA: TGTGCCAGCAGCTTAGTATCGGGGGGCCCTTACACTGAAGCTTTCTTT.

About this clone itself: Additional DNA sequences in this sample encode the identical CDR3. The rearrangement joins TRBV5-1 to TRBJ2-7; the D is unclear. This CDR3 has 12 residues. CDR1 SGHRS and CDR2 YFSETQ come from the germline V gene. With 0 bases removed from V and 4 bases from J, the gap between germline ends came to 5 bases. DNA for the CDR3: TGCGCCAGCAGCTTGGTCGAATACGAGCAGTACTTC. This translates into CASSLVEYEQYF.

The table lists this clone with a count of one. The rearrangement uses TRBV28 and TRBJ1-1; 8 bases agree with TRBD1. Trimming removed 8 bases from V and 5 bases from J; junction bases left unmatched: 4. CDR3 size: 12 residues. Germline lookup yields CDR1 MDHEN and CDR2 SYDVKM. CDR3 in amino acids: CASDDRGTEAFF. CDR3 coding DNA: TGTGCCAGCGATGACAGGGGAACTGAAGCTTTCTTT.

J is TRBJ2-3 and V is TRBV11-1; 10 bases line up with TRBD2. The V gene's germline CDR1 is SGHAT and CDR2 FQDESV (reference sequence). The CDR3 loop spans 15 amino acids. V lost 1 base to trimming and J lost 4 bases; unmatched junction nucleotides: 2. CDR3 sequence reads: CASSLEAGGPDTQYF. For the CDR3, the DNA is TGTGCCAGCAGCTTAGAAGCGGGGGGGCCAGATACGCAGTATTTT.

The count of this clone is one. The chain links TRBV6-5 to TRBJ2-5; 7 bases agree with TRBD1. The V gene end was trimmed by 5 bases and the J gene end by 5 bases; junction bases not matched to a gene: 8. Germline CDR1 is MNHEY and CDR2 is SVGAGI. The CDR3 consists of 14 residues. The CDR3 is CASSPQGQWETQYF. In nucleotides, the CDR3 is TGTGCCAGCAGTCCCCAGGGACAGTGGGAGACCCAGTACTTC.

This clone was seen once. The gene calls are TRBV29-1 and TRBJ2-1; D perhaps matches TRBD2 (6 bases). Trimming removed 2 bases at V and 7 bases at J, with 15 bases between. Germline V gene sequence: CDR1 SQVTM, CDR2 ANQGSEA. This CDR3 spans 14 amino acids. The CDR3 nucleotides are TGCAGCGTTGAACTCGGGAGAGGAGTAAATGAGCAGTTCTTC. Translating gives CSVELGRGVNEQFF.

V gene TRBV5-6 combines with J gene TRBJ2-3; D tentatively reads TRBD1 or TRBD2 (5 bases each). CDR1 SGHDT and CDR2 YYEEEE come from the germline V gene. The CDR3 runs to 11 residues. V lost 5 bases and J lost 8, with 9 bases in between. The CDR3 bases are TGTGCCAGCAGTTCCGGGACTACGCAGTATTTT. Translation gives CASSSGTTQYF. Using reference TRBV5-6 and TRBJ2-3 for the parts outside the CDR3, the full variable domain is DAGVTQSPTHLIKTRGQQVTLRCSPKSGHDTVSWYQQALGQGPQFIFQYYEEEERQRGNFPDRFSGHQFPNYSSELNVNALLLGDSALYLCASSSGTTQYFGPGTRLTVL.

The rearrangement uses TRBV5-6 and TRBJ2-1; possibly TRBD1 or TRBD2 for D (5 bases each). Germline loops: CDR1 SGHDT, CDR2 YYEEEE. This CDR3 is built from 15 residues. Trimming left V 6 bases short and J 5 bases short, with 18 bases between. The CDR3 DNA follows: TGTGCCAGCAACCTGGGTGGGGGTTATCACAATGAGCAGTTCTTC. Translating it yields CASNLGGGYHNEQFF.

The J gene is TRBJ1-5, the V gene TRBV27, with D unclear. The CDR3 is made up of 14 amino acids. V lost 4 bases and J 0 bases, leaving 7 bases between the germline ends. Germline CDR1 reads MNHEY; CDR2 reads SMNVEV (reference sequence). The CDR3 loop is CASSSYNSNQPQHF. The CDR3 bases are TGTGCCAGCAGTTCCTATAATAGCAATCAGCCCCAGCATTTT.

Regarding this clone: Other DNA sequences within the sample encode an identical CDR3. The chain has TRBV7-9 and TRBJ1-1; no clear D. The ends were cut back, 5 bases at V and 5 bases at J, with 3 bases in the middle. Germline-derived CDR1 and CDR2 are SEHNR and FQNEAQ (reference sequence). The CDR3 contains 10 residues. The CDR3, as DNA: TGTGCCAGCAGCCTTACTGAAGCTTTCTTT. Encoded protein: CASSLTEAFF.

The V gene is TRBV21-1, the J gene TRBJ1-2; the D segment call TRBD1 is taken from the table without a DNA check. TRBV21-1 is a pseudogene segment. This CDR3 spans 15 amino acids. CDR3: CASSKGHRGHYGYTF. CDR3 sequence (DNA): TGTGCCAGCAGCAAAGGGCACAGGGGGCATTATGGCTACACCTTC.

V usage is TRBV10-1 and J usage is TRBJ2-1; TRBD2 matches 7 bases. Germline CDR1 WNHNN, CDR2 SYGVQD (reference sequence). The CDR3 loop spans 15 amino acids. V shed 8 bases, J shed 8 bases, and the junction held 15 bases outside the gene matches. The CDR3 coding sequence is TGCGCCAGCTCCCAGGGAGGGAATCGTAGAGATGAGCAGTTCTTC. Encoded protein: CASSQGGNRRDEQFF.